These 5 T cell receptor beta chains came from one sample sequenced in a study of blood T cell repertoires in COVID-19. Produced via immunoSEQ multiplex PCR; TCRdb's table is partial and in-frame only. The data hold roughly 290,000 clones, with more than 75% observed a single time. The sample taken for sequencing was peripheral blood. Source of these receptors: a woman aged 45-59 years who had recovered from COVID-19.

V and J are TRBV5-1 and TRBJ2-3, with 8 nucleotides matching TRBD1. The CDR3 sequence is 15 residues long. Per the germline V gene, CDR1 is SGHRS and CDR2 is YFSETQ. After removal of 0 bases from V and 5 bases from J, the junction contained 5 bases not matched to a gene. CDR3 DNA sequence: TGCGCCAGCAGCTTGGCAGGGGGCGAGGGAGATACGCAGTATTTT. Amino acids: CASSLAGGEGDTQYF. Complete variable domain (other parts from reference TRBV5-1 and TRBJ2-3): KAGVTQTPRYLIKTRGQQVTLSCSPISGHRSVSWYQQTPGQGLQFLFEYFSETQRNKGNFPGRFSGRQFSNSRSEMNVSTLELGDSALYLCASSLAGGEGDTQYFGPGTRLTVL.

CDR3 in DNA: TGCGCCAGCAGCCAAGTCCGTTCTAGCGGGGACGGGGAGCTGTTTTTT. Translated, it gives CASSQVRSSGDGELFF. V and J are TRBV4-1 and TRBJ2-2, with TRBD2 identical over 9 bases. Germline assignment: CDR1 MGHRA and CDR2 YSYEKL. J gave up 7 bases and V 1 base, and 7 bases lay outside the gene matches. The CDR3 extends over 16 amino acids.

The chain has TRBV6-6 and TRBJ1-5, with unresolved D. The CDR3 length is 12 residues. Germline V gene data show CDR1 as MNHNY and CDR2 as SVGAGI (reference sequence). Trimming cost V 5 bases and J 4 bases, with 6 bases left between them. CDR3: CASSQPNQPQHF. CDR3 nucleotides: TGTGCCAGCAGTCAGCCTAATCAGCCCCAGCATTTT.

This clone occurred once. V usage is TRBV19 and J usage is TRBJ1-5; no clear D gene. The CDR3 is made up of 15 amino acids. V was clipped by 5 bases and J by 2 bases, with 13 bases between them. Germline CDR1 and CDR2: LNHDA and SQIVND (reference sequence). The DNA for the CDR3 is TGTGCCAGTAGTCCAGGAGGCTTTGGCAATCAGCCCCAGCATTTT. It specifies CASSPGGFGNQPQHF. Looking up the rest from reference TRBV19 and TRBJ1-5 gives the full variable domain: DGGITQSPKYLFRKEGQNVTLSCEQNLNHDAMYWYRQDPGQGLRLIYYSQIVNDFQKGDIAEGYSVSREKKESFPLTVTSAQKNPTAFYLCASSPGGFGNQPQHFGDGTRLSIL.

This clone showed up just a few times. This chain links TRBV9 with TRBJ2-7; 8 bases are shared with TRBD2. The length of the CDR3 is 15 residues. The ends lost 0 bases at V and 5 bases at J; junction bases unmatched: 7. The germline gives CDR1 SGDLS, CDR2 YYNGEE. This CDR3 is CASSVVGAGVDEQYF. The CDR3 DNA reads TGTGCCAGCAGCGTAGTAGGAGCGGGAGTAGACGAGCAGTACTTC. The variable domain in full, with the rest retrieved from reference TRBV9 and TRBJ2-7, is DSGVTQTPKHLITATGQRVTLRCSPRSGDLSVYWYQQSLDQGLQFLIQYYNGEERAKGNILERFSAQQFPDLHSELNLSSLELGDSALYFCASSVVGAGVDEQYFGPGTRLTVT.